This T cell receptor beta chain was obtained from a study of T cells in Graves' hyperthyroidism and ophthalmopathy. Overall study results and limits: A model built on 13 V-J features separated ophthalmopathy from stable hyperthyroidism. Progression to ophthalmopathy was predicted a median of roughly seven months early.

Concerning this clonotype: The antigen remains undetermined.

Template material for amplifying TCR beta CDR3 regions consisted of RNA transcripts. In the first-round RT-PCR of the TCR CDR3, the HTBI primer set was used. TCRdb processed the multiplex PCR reads anew with MiXCR; each CDR3 protein has one entry. Seen here are hundreds of thousands of distinct CDR3 sequences, about 22% observed once, and the top ten hold approximately 49%. Reasons for excluding patients were uncontrolled infection, other autoimmune disease, pregnancy or lactation. From roughly 9.2 ml of fresh peripheral blood, PBMCs were isolated. CDR1 DFQATT and CDR2 SNEGSKA come from the germline V gene (reference sequence). The CDR3 is 13 residues long. The V end lost 3 bases, the J end lost 1 base, and 9 bases lay between the germline ends.

The TCR comes from a woman aged 65 to 85 with Graves' ophthalmopathy. The V gene is TRBV20-1, the J gene TRBJ1-1, with D unresolved. Sequenced sample: blood. CDR3 DNA sequence: TGCAGTGCTAGGAACCTGCCGAACACTGAAGCTTTCTTT. As protein: CSARNLPNTEAFF.